The 18 T cell receptor beta chains listed next were all sequenced from one sample in a study of beta chain features in type 1 diabetes. Since all of the isolated RNA was reverse transcribed, expressed TCRB transcripts were what got sequenced. TCRdb keeps only in-frame clones here, not all; method: immunoSEQ multiplex PCR. The table includes 600,000 to 700,000 clones, 9.5% to 15% detected once. No antigens are known for them. Findings of the study overall: Significant though moderate, a shortening of TCRB CDR3s appeared in all four CD4+ subsets of Type 1 diabetes patients.

Source material: naive CD4+ T cells from blood. These receptor sequences come from a man under 40 with type 1 diabetes.

V usage is TRBV15 and J usage is TRBJ2-3, with a tentative D call TRBD1 (6 bases). Trimming took 1 base from V and 2 from J, leaving 10 bases between them. The CDR3 covers 15 residues. The germline CDR1 and CDR2 sequences are LNHNV and YYDKDF (reference sequence). The CDR3 loop reads CATSRGRQDTDTQYF. Here the CDR3 DNA reads TGTGCCACCAGCAGAGGAAGACAGGACACAGATACGCAGTATTTT.

The CDR3 region has the DNA TGTGCCAGCAGCTACAGGAGCTCCTACAATGAGCAGTTCTTC. Its protein product is CASSYRSSYNEQFF. This chain joins TRBV7-2 and TRBJ2-1, with D perhaps TRBD1 (5 bases). V lost 4 bases and J 0 bases, leaving 7 bases between the germline ends. CDR1 is SGHTA, CDR2 FQGNSA, per germline. The CDR3 has 14 amino acids. Supplemented by reference TRBV7-2 and TRBJ2-1, the full variable domain reads GAGVSQSPSNKVTEKGKDVELRCDPISGHTALYWYRQSLGQGLEFLIYFQGNSAPDKSGLPSDRFSAERTGGSVSTLTIQRTQQEDSAVYLCASSYRSSYNEQFFGPGTRLTVL.

This clone was seen a few times. The chain joins TRBV7-9 to TRBJ2-1; TRBD1 might be the D (5 bases). Germline V CDR1 and CDR2: SEHNR, FQNEAQ (reference sequence). V shed 6 bases and J shed 0 bases, with 12 bases lying between them. CDR3 length equals 15 residues. This CDR3 is CASSAGPSSYNEQFF. In nucleotides, the CDR3 is TGTGCCAGCAGTGCAGGGCCAAGCTCCTACAATGAGCAGTTCTTC.

This clone was counted only a few times. The CDR3: CASSVFQGNTGELFF. The CDR3 region has the DNA TGTGCCAGTTCGGTTTTCCAGGGGAACACCGGGGAGCTGTTTTTT. This chain links TRBV2 with TRBJ2-2, with D perhaps matching TRBD1 (5 bases). The CDR3 extends over 15 amino acids. Germline V gene data show CDR1 as SNHLY and CDR2 as FYNNEI. V lost 9 bases and J 1 base, leaving 15 bases between the germline ends. Using reference TRBV2 and TRBJ2-2 for the parts outside the CDR3, the full variable domain is EPEVTQTPSHQVTQMGQEVILRCVPISNHLYFYWYRQILGQKVEFLVSFYNNEISEKSEIFDDQFSVERPDGSNFTLKIRSTKLEDSAMYFCASSVFQGNTGELFFGEGSRLTVL.

This sequence joins TRBV20-1 and TRBJ1-1; D remains unclear. CDR1 DFQATT and CDR2 SNEGSKA come from the germline V gene (reference sequence). This CDR3 comprises 10 residues. Trimming cost V 6 bases and J 12 bases, with 14 bases left between them. The CDR3 sequence: CSAQGSRTFF. The CDR3 bases are TGCAGTGCCCAAGGGTCTAGGACTTTCTTT.

This clone has just a few counts. The chain carries TRBV4-3 and TRBJ2-3, with D possibly being TRBD2 (6 bases). V lost 1 base and J lost 3, with 14 bases in between. CDR1 LGHNA and CDR2 YSLEER come from the germline V gene. There are 16 residues in the CDR3. CDR3 in DNA: TGCGCCAGCAGCCAAGGGAAGGGACTCCTGACAGATACGCAGTATTTT. As protein: CASSQGKGLLTDTQYF.

This clone was found a few times. The chain uses TRBV15 and TRBJ2-5; D possibly corresponds to TRBD1 (5 bases). The CDR3 spans 13 residues. V was cut by 5 bases and J by 5 bases, with 12 bases left in between. Per germline, CDR1 LNHNV and CDR2 YYDKDF (reference sequence). The CDR3 region has the DNA TGTGCCACCAGCCCAGGGCTAGGGGAGACCCAGTACTTC. Protein: CATSPGLGETQYF.

This clone turned up a few times. The CDR3 bases are TGCAGTGCTTGGACCGGTGCTACGCAGTATTTT. Translated: CSAWTGATQYF. The V gene is TRBV20-1, the J gene TRBJ2-3; D not certain. The CDR3 is made up of 11 amino acids. Trimming shortened V by 5 bases and J by 8 bases, and 11 bases separated the two germline ends. The germline gives CDR1 DFQATT, CDR2 SNEGSKA (reference sequence).

In this sample, this clone turned up a few times. V gene TRBV29-1 combines with J gene TRBJ2-1; D is unresolved. Per germline, CDR1 SQVTM and CDR2 ANQGSEA. The germline V and J ends were trimmed by 3 bases and 6 bases, with 12 bases remaining between them. The CDR3 runs 13 residues. CDR3 in amino acids: CSVDFPSGNEQFF. CDR3 bases: TGCAGCGTTGACTTTCCGTCAGGCAATGAGCAGTTCTTC.

The chain recombines TRBV9 with TRBJ2-1; a possible D gene is TRBD1 (5 bases). V was cut by 3 bases and J by 10 bases, with 14 bases left in between. The CDR3 totals 13 residues. CDR1 is SGDLS, CDR2 YYNGEE, per germline. CDR3 sequence reads: CASSGDSFEEQFF. The CDR3 DNA reads as TGTGCCAGCAGCGGTGACAGTTTTGAGGAGCAGTTCTTC.

This clone was found a few times. The CDR3 region is CASHPGGTGLSNEQFF. The CDR3 DNA reads as TGTGCCAGTCACCCGGGTGGGACAGGGCTTTCAAATGAGCAGTTCTTC. The chain joins TRBV27 to TRBJ2-1; 9 nucleotides line up with TRBD1. After removal of 9 bases from V and 7 bases from J, the junction contained 16 bases not matched to a gene. The CDR3 is 16 residues long. CDR1 and CDR2 (germline): MNHEY, SMNVEV (reference sequence).

This sequence joins TRBV7-2 and TRBJ2-7; 15 bases agree with TRBD2. The CDR3 extends over 14 amino acids. After removal of 3 bases from V and 8 bases from J, the junction contained 2 bases not matched to a gene. Per germline, CDR1 SGHTA and CDR2 FQGNSA. The CDR3 protein is CASSLGLAGGQQYF. The CDR3 DNA reads as TGTGCCAGCAGCTTGGGACTAGCGGGGGGCCAGCAGTACTTC. Variable domain in full (rest from reference TRBV7-2 and TRBJ2-7): GAGVSQSPSNKVTEKGKDVELRCDPISGHTALYWYRQSLGQGLEFLIYFQGNSAPDKSGLPSDRFSAERTGGSVSTLTIQRTQQEDSAVYLCASSLGLAGGQQYFGPGTRLTVT.

The rearrangement joins TRBV19 to TRBJ2-5; D may be TRBD2 (5 bases). Germline loops: CDR1 LNHDA, CDR2 SQIVND (reference sequence). This CDR3 spans 12 amino acids. V lost 5 bases to trimming and J lost 5 bases, with 9 bases between them. CDR3 in amino acids: CASSERGETQYF. The CDR3 bases are TGTGCCAGTAGTGAAAGAGGGGAGACCCAGTACTTC.

V and J are TRBV11-2 and TRBJ2-3; D remains unclear. The CDR3 is 12 amino acids. In germline, CDR1 is SGHAT, CDR2 FQNNGV. The germline V and J ends were trimmed by 2 bases and 7 bases, with 7 bases remaining between them. The CDR3 nucleotides read TGTGCCAGCAGCTTATTAACCTATACGCAGTATTTT. Residues: CASSLLTYTQYF.

This clone came up a few times. The V gene is TRBV2, the J gene TRBJ2-2, with 7 nucleotides matching TRBD1. Germline V gene sequence: CDR1 SNHLY, CDR2 FYNNEI. The junction had 7 bases not matched to a gene; V was cut back by 7 bases and J by 5 bases. The CDR3 sequence is 14 residues long. For the CDR3, the DNA is TGTGCCAGCAAGCAGACAGGGCTTACCGGGGAGCTGTTTTTT. This translates into CASKQTGLTGELFF.

This clone was seen a handful of times. The chain combines TRBV14 with TRBJ2-2; D may match TRBD1 or TRBD2 (6 bases each). The germline V and J ends were trimmed by 4 bases and 3 bases, with 15 bases remaining between them. This CDR3 region has 16 residues. The germline gives CDR1 SGHDN, CDR2 FVKESK. CDR3: CASSPRTGADTGELFF. For the CDR3, the DNA is TGTGCCAGCAGCCCCCGGACGGGGGCGGACACCGGGGAGCTGTTTTTT. Drawing the rest from reference TRBV14 and TRBJ2-2, the complete variable domain is EAGVTQFPSHSVIEKGQTVTLRCDPISGHDNLYWYRRVMGKEIKFLLHFVKESKQDESGMPNNRFLAERTGGTYSTLKVQPAELEDSGVYFCASSPRTGADTGELFFGEGSRLTVL.

The chain recombines TRBV7-2 with TRBJ2-3; TRBD1 is a possible D gene (5 bases). Per the germline V gene, CDR1 is SGHTA and CDR2 is FQGNSA. Between the trimmed V and J ends, which lost 6 bases and 3 bases, there was a span of 16 bases. The CDR3 covers 15 residues. CDR3 bases: TGTGCCAGCAGGCGTAGGGGAACAGTAACAGATACGCAGTATTTT. The encoded protein is CASRRRGTVTDTQYF.

This clone has more than one count but fewer than ten. The V call is TRBV19, the J call TRBJ2-4, with D perhaps matching TRBD1 (5 bases). The CDR3 loop spans 12 amino acids. CDR1 is LNHDA, CDR2 SQIVND, per germline (reference sequence). Trimming removed 7 bases at V and 5 bases at J, with 9 bases between. This CDR3 is CASTQGENIQYF. The CDR3 DNA reads as TGTGCCAGTACCCAGGGTGAAAACATTCAGTACTTC.